These 11 T cell receptor beta chains were sequenced from one sample in a study of T cells after posttransplantation cyclophosphamide. Busulfan-fludarabine conditioning, marrow transplant, and cyclophosphamide on days +3 and +4 were administered. Clones were read by immunoSEQ multiplex PCR, and TCRdb kept only the in-frame ones, dropping some. The table includes some 16,000 clones, more than 60% detected once. The sequencing used CD8+ T cells sorted from PBMCs, collected around 2,000 days after a stem cell transplant with posttransplant cyclophosphamide. These receptors all stem from a female patient in her 40s who received an allogeneic stem cell transplant from a related donor, was CMV-positive, and had no GVHD. T cells may partly derive from the graft donor.

The J gene is TRBJ2-7, the V gene TRBV7-2; 7 bases align to TRBD1. CDR1 is SGHTA and CDR2 is FQGNSA in the germline V gene. The CDR3 has 14 amino acids. Trimming cost V 5 bases and J 1 base; bases outside gene matches: 5. The CDR3 loop is CASSPRDRSYEQYF. CDR3 nucleotides: TGTGCCAGCAGCCCTCGGGACAGATCCTACGAGCAGTACTTC.

This chain uses TRBV7-9 with TRBJ1-1; 7 bases agree with TRBD1. Germline CDR1 SEHNR, CDR2 FQNEAQ (reference sequence). This CDR3 spans 13 amino acids. The junction had 7 bases not matched to a gene; V was cut back by 8 bases and J by 4 bases. CDR3 in DNA: TGTGCCAGCGACATCGCAGGGGGCACTGAAGCTTTCTTT. Its translation: CASDIAGGTEAFF.

The rearrangement joins TRBV4-3 to TRBJ2-7; D gene unclear. The length of the CDR3 is 14 residues. V dropped 1 base and J dropped 0 bases, with 7 bases sitting between them. Germline CDR1 and CDR2: LGHNA and YSLEER. The CDR3 sequence: CASSQGQISYEQYF. The CDR3 coding sequence is TGCGCCAGCAGCCAAGGGCAGATCTCCTACGAGCAGTACTTC.

The chain carries TRBV5-1 and TRBJ2-7; tentatively, D is TRBD1 (6 bases). Germline CDR1 is SGHRS and CDR2 is YFSETQ. The CDR3 consists of 14 residues. Trimming left V 3 bases short and J 2 bases short, with 12 bases between. The CDR3 loop is CASSSTTGTYEQYF. The CDR3 region has the DNA TGCGCCAGCAGCTCAACTACAGGGACCTACGAGCAGTACTTC.

This clone has a single count. V is TRBV14 and J is TRBJ1-1; no firm D call. The CDR3 is 15 amino acids. Germline V gives CDR1 SGHDN, CDR2 FVKESK. V was trimmed by 0 bases and J by 5 bases, leaving 13 bases between them. Here the CDR3 reads CASSQDDDGGTEAFF. The CDR3 nucleotides are TGTGCCAGCAGCCAAGATGATGATGGAGGAACTGAAGCTTTCTTT.

This clone was counted once. The chain recombines TRBV19 with TRBJ2-3, with 10 nucleotides matching TRBD1. Trimming at V came to 4 bases and at J to 4 bases, leaving 2 bases not matched to a gene. This CDR3 contains 14 residues. Germline CDR1 and CDR2: LNHDA and SQIVND (reference sequence). The CDR3 DNA follows: TGTGCCAGTAGTACCGGACAGGGGGCAGATACGCAGTATTTT. Its translation: CASSTGQGADTQYF. Filled out from reference TRBV19 and TRBJ2-3, the complete variable domain reads DGGITQSPKYLFRKEGQNVTLSCEQNLNHDAMYWYRQDPGQGLRLIYYSQIVNDFQKGDIAEGYSVSREKKESFPLTVTSAQKNPTAFYLCASSTGQGADTQYFGPGTRLTVL.

This clone was seen once. This chain joins TRBV5-5 and TRBJ2-3; 9 positions agree with TRBD1. Germline trimming cut 1 base from V and 4 bases from J; bases unmatched to any gene: 10. Per the germline V gene, CDR1 is SGHKS and CDR2 is YYEKEE (reference sequence). The length of the CDR3 is 17 residues. For the CDR3, the DNA is TGTGCCAGCAGCTTGTCCGGGACAGGGTATGAATCAGATACGCAGTATTTT. Protein product: CASSLSGTGYESDTQYF.

This chain joins TRBV27 and TRBJ1-6; 7 nucleotides match TRBD1. With V trimmed by 6 bases and J by 9 bases, 8 bases remained unmatched. Germline CDR1 reads MNHEY; CDR2 reads SMNVEV (reference sequence). The CDR3 is 14 residues long. CDR3 DNA sequence: TGTGCCAGCAGAGAAGACAGGGCGGCTTCACCCCTCCACTTT. Residues: CASREDRAASPLHF.

A single count supports this clone. The gene calls are TRBV11-2 and TRBJ2-4; maybe TRBD2 (5 bases). The CDR3 runs to 14 residues. In germline, CDR1 is SGHAT, CDR2 FQNNGV. The germline V and J ends were trimmed by 1 base and 4 bases, with 8 bases remaining between them. The CDR3 sequence is CASSLGGGKNIQYF. Here the CDR3 DNA reads TGTGCCAGCAGCTTAGGCGGCGGGAAAAACATTCAGTACTTC.

The rearrangement links TRBV11-2 to TRBJ2-1; D not resolved. Looked up from germline, CDR1 is SGHAT and CDR2 is FQNNGV. This CDR3 is 15 amino acids long. Trimming pared 3 bases from V and 6 bases from J, leaving 15 bases between. The CDR3 sequence is CASSLGDTTRNEQFF. The CDR3 DNA sequence: TGTGCCAGCAGCTTGGGTGACACGACCCGCAATGAGCAGTTCTTC.

V usage is TRBV29-1 and J usage is TRBJ2-5; TRBD1 aligns across 7 bases. The V gene's germline CDR1 is SQVTM and CDR2 ANQGSEA. V shed 3 bases, J shed 1 base, and the junction held 5 bases outside the gene matches. The CDR3 covers 14 residues. The CDR3 DNA reads TGCAGCGTTGACTTTGACAGGGTCCAAGAGACCCAGTACTTC. This translates into CSVDFDRVQETQYF.